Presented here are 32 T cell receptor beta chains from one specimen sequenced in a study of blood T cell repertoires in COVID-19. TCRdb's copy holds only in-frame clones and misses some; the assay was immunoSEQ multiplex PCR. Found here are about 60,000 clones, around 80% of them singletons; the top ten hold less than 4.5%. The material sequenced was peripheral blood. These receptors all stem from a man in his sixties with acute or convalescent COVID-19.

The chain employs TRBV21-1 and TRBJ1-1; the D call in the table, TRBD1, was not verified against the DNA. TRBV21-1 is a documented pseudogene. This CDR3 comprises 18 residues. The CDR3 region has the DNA TGTGCCAGCAGCAAAGAAGGGGCGACAGTGAACATGAACACTGAAGCTTTCTTT. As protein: CASSKEGATVNMNTEAFF.

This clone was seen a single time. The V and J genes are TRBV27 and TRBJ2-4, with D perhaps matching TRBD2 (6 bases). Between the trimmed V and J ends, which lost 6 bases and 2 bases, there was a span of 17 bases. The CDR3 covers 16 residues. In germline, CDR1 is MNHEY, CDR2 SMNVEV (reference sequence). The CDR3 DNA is TGTGCCAGCAGCACGGGAGTCTCCGGGTCCAAAAACATTCAGTACTTC. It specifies CASSTGVSGSKNIQYF.

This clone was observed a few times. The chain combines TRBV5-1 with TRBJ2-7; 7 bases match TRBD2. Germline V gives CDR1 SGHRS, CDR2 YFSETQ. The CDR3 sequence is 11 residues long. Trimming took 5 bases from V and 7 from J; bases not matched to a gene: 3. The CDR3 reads CASRGEGEQYF. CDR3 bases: TGCGCCAGCAGGGGGGAGGGAGAGCAGTACTTC.

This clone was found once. The CDR3 reads CASSDRTSGNTIYF. CDR3 nucleotides: TGTGCCAGCAGCGACAGGACCTCTGGAAACACCATATATTTT. This sequence joins TRBV11-3 and TRBJ1-3, with a possible D match to TRBD1 (6 bases). This CDR3 contains 14 residues. The ends were cut back, 5 bases at V and 0 bases at J, with 8 bases in the middle. Germline V gene sequence: CDR1 SGHNT, CDR2 YENEEA.

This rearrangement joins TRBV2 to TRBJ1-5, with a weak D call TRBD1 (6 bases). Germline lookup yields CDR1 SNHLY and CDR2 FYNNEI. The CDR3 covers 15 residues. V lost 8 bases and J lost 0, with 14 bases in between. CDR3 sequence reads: CASRDTTHSNQPQHF. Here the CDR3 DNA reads TGTGCCAGCCGGGACACTACCCATAGCAATCAGCCCCAGCATTTT.

The CDR3 sequence: CSVDNGGQGDEKLFF. CDR3 nucleotide sequence: TGCAGCGTTGATAATGGGGGACAGGGGGATGAAAAACTGTTTTTT. This chain uses TRBV29-1 with TRBJ1-4; 11 nucleotides align to TRBD1. CDR1 is SQVTM, CDR2 ANQGSEA, per germline. This CDR3 comprises 15 residues. Trimming cost V 3 bases and J 6 bases; bases outside gene matches: 6.

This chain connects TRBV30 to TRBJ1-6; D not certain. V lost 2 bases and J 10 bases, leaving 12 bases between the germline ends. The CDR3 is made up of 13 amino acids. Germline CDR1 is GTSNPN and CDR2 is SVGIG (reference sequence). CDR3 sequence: CAWSQEGRSPLHF. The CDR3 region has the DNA TGTGCCTGGAGTCAAGAGGGTCGCTCACCCCTCCACTTT.

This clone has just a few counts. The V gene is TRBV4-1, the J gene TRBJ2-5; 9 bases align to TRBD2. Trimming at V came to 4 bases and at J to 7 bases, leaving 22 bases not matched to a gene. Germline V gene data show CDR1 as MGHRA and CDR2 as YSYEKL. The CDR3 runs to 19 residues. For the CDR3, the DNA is TGCGCCAGCAGCCGCCCACCTAATCCTATTGGCGGGGGGGCGGGGACCCAGTACTTC. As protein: CASSRPPNPIGGGAGTQYF.

CDR3 DNA sequence: TGTGCCAGCAGGCCCGACAGGGGGACAAGGGGGCAGTACTTC. This translates into CASRPDRGTRGQYF. The chain couples TRBV6-5 to TRBJ2-7; 9 bases line up with TRBD1. Looked up from germline, CDR1 is MNHEY and CDR2 is SVGAGI. This CDR3 has 14 amino acids. V lost 6 bases to trimming and J lost 9 bases; unmatched junction nucleotides: 12.

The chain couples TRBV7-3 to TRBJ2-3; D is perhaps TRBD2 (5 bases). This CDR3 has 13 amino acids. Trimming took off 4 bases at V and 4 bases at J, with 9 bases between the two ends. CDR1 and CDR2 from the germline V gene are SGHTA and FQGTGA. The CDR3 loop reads CASSSSRADTQYF. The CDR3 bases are TGTGCCAGCAGCTCTTCGAGGGCAGATACGCAGTATTTT.

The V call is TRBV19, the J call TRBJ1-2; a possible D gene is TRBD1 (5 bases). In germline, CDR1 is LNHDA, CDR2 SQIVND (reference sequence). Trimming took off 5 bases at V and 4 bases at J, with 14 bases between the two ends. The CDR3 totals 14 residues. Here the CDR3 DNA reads TGTGCCAGTAGTGCGTTGGACACTGTCTATGGCTACACCTTC. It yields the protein CASSALDTVYGYTF.

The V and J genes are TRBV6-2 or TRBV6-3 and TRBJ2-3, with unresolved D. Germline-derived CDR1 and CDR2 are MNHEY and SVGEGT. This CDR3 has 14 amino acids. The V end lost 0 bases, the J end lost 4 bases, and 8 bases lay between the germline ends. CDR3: CASSYSTFADTQYF. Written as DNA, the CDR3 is TGTGCCAGCAGTTACTCGACATTTGCAGATACGCAGTATTTT.

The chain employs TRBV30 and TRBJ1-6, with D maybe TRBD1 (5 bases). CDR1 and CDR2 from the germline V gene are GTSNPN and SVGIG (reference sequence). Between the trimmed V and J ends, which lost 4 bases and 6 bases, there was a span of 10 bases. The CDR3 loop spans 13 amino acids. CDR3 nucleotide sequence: TGTGCCTGGATGTTAGGGGCTAATTCACCCCTCCACTTT. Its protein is CAWMLGANSPLHF.

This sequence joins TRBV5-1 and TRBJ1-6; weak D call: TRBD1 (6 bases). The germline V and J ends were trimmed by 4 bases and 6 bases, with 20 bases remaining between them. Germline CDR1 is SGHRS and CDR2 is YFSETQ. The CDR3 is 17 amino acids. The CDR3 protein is CASSPSGGGGGNSPLHF. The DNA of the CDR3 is TGCGCCAGCAGCCCGTCGGGGGGGGGCGGAGGTAATTCACCCCTCCACTTT. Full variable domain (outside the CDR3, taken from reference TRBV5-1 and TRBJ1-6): KAGVTQTPRYLIKTRGQQVTLSCSPISGHRSVSWYQQTPGQGLQFLFEYFSETQRNKGNFPGRFSGRQFSNSRSEMNVSTLELGDSALYLCASSPSGGGGGNSPLHFGNGTRLTVT.

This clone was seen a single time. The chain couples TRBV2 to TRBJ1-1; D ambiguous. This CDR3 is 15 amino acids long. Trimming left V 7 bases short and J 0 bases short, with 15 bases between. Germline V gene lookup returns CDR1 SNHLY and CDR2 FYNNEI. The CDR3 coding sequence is TGTGCCAGCACGATTGAAAAGGAGGTGAACACTGAAGCTTTCTTT. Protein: CASTIEKEVNTEAFF.

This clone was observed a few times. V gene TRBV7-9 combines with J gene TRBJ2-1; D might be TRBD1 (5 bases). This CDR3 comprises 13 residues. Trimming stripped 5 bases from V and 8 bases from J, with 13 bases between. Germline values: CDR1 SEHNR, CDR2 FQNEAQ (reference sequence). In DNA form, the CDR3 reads TGTGCCAGCAGCCCCTGGGAAGGGGATGAGCAGTTCTTC. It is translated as CASSPWEGDEQFF.

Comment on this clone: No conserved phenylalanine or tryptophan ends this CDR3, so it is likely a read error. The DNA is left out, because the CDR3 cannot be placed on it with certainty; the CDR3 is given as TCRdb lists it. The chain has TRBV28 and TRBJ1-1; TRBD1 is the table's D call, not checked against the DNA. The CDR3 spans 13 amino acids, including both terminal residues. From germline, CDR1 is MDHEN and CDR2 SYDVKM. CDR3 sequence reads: CASSYSGQGSLRL.

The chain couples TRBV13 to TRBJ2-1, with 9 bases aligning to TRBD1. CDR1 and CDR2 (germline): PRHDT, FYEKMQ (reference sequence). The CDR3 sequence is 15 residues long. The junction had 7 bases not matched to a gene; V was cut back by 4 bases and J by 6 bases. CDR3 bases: TGTGCCAGCAGCTCGACCGGGACAGGGATCAATGAGCAGTTCTTC. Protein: CASSSTGTGINEQFF.

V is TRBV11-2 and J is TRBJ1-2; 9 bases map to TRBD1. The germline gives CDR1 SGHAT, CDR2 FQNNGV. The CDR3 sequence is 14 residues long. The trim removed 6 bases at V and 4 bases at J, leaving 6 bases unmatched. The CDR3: CASRGQGETYGYTF. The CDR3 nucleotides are TGTGCCAGCAGGGGACAGGGCGAAACCTATGGCTACACCTTC.

The CDR3 is CASSSNYRASGGTDTQYF. DNA of the CDR3: TGTGCCAGCAGCTCCAACTATCGGGCTAGCGGGGGGACAGATACGCAGTATTTT. The chain carries TRBV7-3 and TRBJ2-3; 11 bases agree with TRBD2. Germline assignment: CDR1 SGHTA and CDR2 FQGTGA. V gave up 4 bases and J gave up 3 bases; unmatched junction bases: 12. The CDR3 covers 18 residues. The full variable domain, its missing parts supplied by reference TRBV7-3 and TRBJ2-3, is GAGVSQTPSNKVTEKGKYVELRCDPISGHTALYWYRQSLGQGPEFLIYFQGTGAADDSGLPNDRFFAVRPEGSVSTLKIQRTERGDSAVYLCASSSNYRASGGTDTQYFGPGTRLTVL.

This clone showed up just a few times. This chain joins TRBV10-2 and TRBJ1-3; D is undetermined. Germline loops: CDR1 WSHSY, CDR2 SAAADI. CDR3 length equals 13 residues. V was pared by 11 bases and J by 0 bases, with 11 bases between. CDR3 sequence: CAAGVSSGNTIYF. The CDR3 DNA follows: TGCGCCGCCGGGGTCAGCTCTGGAAACACCATATATTTT.

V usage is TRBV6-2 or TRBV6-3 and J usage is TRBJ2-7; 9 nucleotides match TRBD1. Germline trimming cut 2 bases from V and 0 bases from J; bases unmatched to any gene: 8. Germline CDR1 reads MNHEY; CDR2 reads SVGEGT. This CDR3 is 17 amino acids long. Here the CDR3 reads CASSYPGQGLISYEQYF. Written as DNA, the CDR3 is TGTGCCAGCAGTTACCCGGGACAGGGCCTTATCTCCTACGAGCAGTACTTC.

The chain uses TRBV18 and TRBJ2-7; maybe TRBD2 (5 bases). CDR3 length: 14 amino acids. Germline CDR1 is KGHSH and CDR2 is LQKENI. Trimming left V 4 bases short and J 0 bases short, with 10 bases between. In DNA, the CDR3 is TGTGCCAGCTCACGCGGACTGGCCTCCTACGAGCAGTACTTC. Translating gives CASSRGLASYEQYF.

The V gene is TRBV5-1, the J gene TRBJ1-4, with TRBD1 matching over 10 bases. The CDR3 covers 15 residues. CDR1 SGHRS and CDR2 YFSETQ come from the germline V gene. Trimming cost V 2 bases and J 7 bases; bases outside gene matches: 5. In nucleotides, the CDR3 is TGCGCCAGCAGCTTAGGGGACAGGGGTTTTGAAAAACTGTTTTTT. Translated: CASSLGDRGFEKLFF.

CDR3 in DNA: TGTGCCAGCACCCTACTAGCAACAGATACGCAGTATTTT. Translating gives CASTLLATDTQYF. V and J are TRBV7-9 and TRBJ2-3; possible D gene TRBD2, 6 bases. V dropped 7 bases and J dropped 3 bases, with 11 bases sitting between them. The CDR3 is made up of 13 amino acids. Germline CDR1 SEHNR, CDR2 FQNEAQ (reference sequence). The entire variable domain, with the rest obtained from reference TRBV7-9 and TRBJ2-3, is as follows: DTGVSQNPRHKITKRGQNVTFRCDPISEHNRLYWYRQTLGQGPEFLTYFQNEAQLEKSRLLSDRFSAERPKGSFSTLEIQRTEQGDSAMYLCASTLLATDTQYFGPGTRLTVL.

The CDR3 bases are TGTGCCACCAGCAGAGATTATCGGACTAGCGAACCTGAGCAGTTCTTC. Protein sequence: CATSRDYRTSEPEQFF. This chain joins TRBV15 and TRBJ2-1; 9 positions match TRBD2. Germline trimming cut 0 bases from V and 9 bases from J; bases unmatched to any gene: 9. This CDR3 has 16 amino acids. Looked up from germline, CDR1 is LNHNV and CDR2 is YYDKDF (reference sequence).

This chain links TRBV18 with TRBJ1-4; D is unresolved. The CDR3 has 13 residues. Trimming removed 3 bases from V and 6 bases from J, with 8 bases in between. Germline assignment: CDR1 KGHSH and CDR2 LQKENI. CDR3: CASSPAKDEKLFF. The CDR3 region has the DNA TGTGCCAGCTCACCTGCGAAAGATGAAAAACTGTTTTTT.

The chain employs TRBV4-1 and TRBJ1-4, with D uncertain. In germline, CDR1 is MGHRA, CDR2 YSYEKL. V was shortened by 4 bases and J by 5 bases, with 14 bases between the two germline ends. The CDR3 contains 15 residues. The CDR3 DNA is TGCGCCAGCAGCCGGTCGGGTGCAGTCAATGAAAAACTGTTTTTT. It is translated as CASSRSGAVNEKLFF.

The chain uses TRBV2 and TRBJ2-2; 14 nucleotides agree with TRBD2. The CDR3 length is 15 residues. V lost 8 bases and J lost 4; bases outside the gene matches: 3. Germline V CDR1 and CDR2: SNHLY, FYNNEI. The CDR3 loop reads CASSGLAGATGELFF. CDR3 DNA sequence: TGTGCCAGCTCGGGACTAGCGGGGGCCACCGGGGAGCTGTTTTTT.

The CDR3 coding sequence is TGTGCCAGCAGTGAACTGGGGGGGGCCCTAAACAATGAGCAGTTCTTC. Encoded protein: CASSELGGALNNEQFF. The chain has TRBV6-1 and TRBJ2-1, with D perhaps TRBD2 (7 bases). V dropped 2 bases and J dropped 5 bases, with 16 bases sitting between them. CDR1 MNHNS and CDR2 SASEGT come from the germline V gene. The CDR3 runs 16 residues.

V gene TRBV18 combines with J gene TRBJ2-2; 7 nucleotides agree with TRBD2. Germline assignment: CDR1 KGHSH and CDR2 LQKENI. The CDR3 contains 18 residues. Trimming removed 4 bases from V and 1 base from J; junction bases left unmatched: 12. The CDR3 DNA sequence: TGTGCCAGCTCACTCAATCACCAAGCGGGGCGGAACACCGGGGAGCTGTTTTTT. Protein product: CASSLNHQAGRNTGELFF.

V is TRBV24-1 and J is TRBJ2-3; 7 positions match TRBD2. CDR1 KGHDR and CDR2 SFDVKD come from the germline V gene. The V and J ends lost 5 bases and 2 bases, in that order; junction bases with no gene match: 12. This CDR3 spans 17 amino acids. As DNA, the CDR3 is TGTGCCACCAGTGTCCGCCGGGGTGGGGGGGTCACAGATACGCAGTATTTT. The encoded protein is CATSVRRGGGVTDTQYF.